This T cell receptor beta chain appears in the sequencing data of a study of post-analysis software for immune sequencing data. The study's findings and limits: Four to six TRBV segments (TRBV5-6, TRBV5-1 and TRBV20-1 among them) occurred more frequently in patients than in controls. Diversity measured as normalized Chao1 was significantly lower in multiple sclerosis patients than in controls.

There are 13 residues in the CDR3. With 8 bases removed from V and 2 bases from J, the gap between germline ends came to 10 bases. Prepared TCR beta cDNA libraries contained unique molecular identifiers. TCRdb independently ran MiXCR on the PCR reads; one entry per CDR3 protein. Of about 770,000 distinct CDR3 sequences listed, about half are singletons. Comments on this clonotype: Its antigen is not known.

The sample comprised blood. The source of this sequence is a girl aged 5 to 17 with multiple sclerosis. The chain couples TRBV12-3 or TRBV12-4 to TRBJ2-1; D unresolved. DNA for the CDR3: TGTGCCAGCGAGAGATGGCCCTACAATGAGCAGTTCTTC. This codes for CASERWPYNEQFF.